This TCR beta chain was captured in a study of vaccination effects on CD4 cells after COVID-19 (dated by TCRdb to about 2022). The study in broad terms: In the ViraFEST assay, PBMC were stimulated with viral peptide pools, and TCR sequencing was then used to find antigen-specific CD4+ T cell clonotypes based on their expansion. Two doses of either the BNT162b2 or the mRNA-1273 mRNA SARS-CoV-2 vaccine were administered to participants. Pre-vaccine samples were collected from a couple of convalescent patients 16 days and one week before the first dose, corresponding to 142 and 148 days after COVID-19 diagnosis. Roughly 1.9 million PBMC per well were cultured with around 9.8 ug/ml peptides in IMDM containing around 5% human AB serum, about 9.7 IU/ml IL-2 and gentamicin. SARS-CoV-2 spike-specific CD4+ TCR repertoires from before and after mRNA vaccination were compared in COVID-19 convalescent patients and in infection-naive vaccine recipients. A total of 10 COVID-19 convalescent patients and several SARS-CoV-2-naive healthy vaccine recipients were included in the full study. In the study, cultures from other donors were sequenced using the Oncomine TCR Beta short-read assay on an Illumina iSeq 100.

Overall study outcomes, separate from this receptor: Marked clonal contraction was observed in both infection-induced and vaccine-induced clones at late post-vaccination timepoints, consistent with waning T cell responses. Limitations of the study were the small number of convalescent patients and the absence of early post-infection timepoints. For convalescent patients, new clones induced by the vaccine made up most of the post-vaccine spike-reactive repertoire, and these new clones were largely distinct from the clones induced by infection.

Cut back by 1 base and 3 bases, the V and J ends lie 18 bases apart. In the germline V gene, CDR1 corresponds to LGHNA and CDR2 to YNFKEQ. Measured from the cysteine to the phenylalanine, the CDR3 is 17 residues long. The read is trimmed to its CDR3 DNA, 51 bases read in frame from base 1. After roughly 11 days of culture, CD4+ T cells were isolated with the EasySep CD4+ T cell isolation kit. PCR-confirmed SARS-CoV-2 infection had occurred in convalescent patients between March and December 2020, before the Alpha, Beta and Delta variants emerged in the United States. Half of the culture medium was replaced with fresh IL-2-containing medium on days 3 and 7. Unless noted otherwise, every peptide stimulation condition was grown in triplicate wells. Using Ficoll-Paque Plus gradient centrifugation, PBMC were separated from whole blood and then either used fresh or cryopreserved at -140C. Genomic DNA was extracted from cultured CD4+ T cells with the QIAamp micro DNA kit.

Library construction relied on the immunoSEQ multiplex PCR assay. DNA from the CD4+ T cells that had been cultured and isolated underwent TCR beta CDR3 sequencing. Per the source publication's procedure: Non-productive TCR sequences were discarded, and reads were trimmed to the CDR3 region, with only CDR3s of 7 or more amino acids retained. The MANAFEST web app was used to identify antigen-specific clonotypes by comparing expansion in peptide wells with expansion in reference cultures. Positive clones required FDR<0.05 expansion versus reference and all other wells, odds ratio above 5, and frequency above 0.1% in two replicate wells. A clonotype was defined as cross-reactive if the clonotype was significantly expanded both in SARS-CoV-2 spike wells and in at least one common cold coronavirus spike condition. Levenshtein distance calculated with the stringdist R package was used to assess CDR3 similarity, and unrooted trees were constructed with ape in R 3.6.1. TCRdb obtained this table from immuneACCESS and retained in-frame rearrangements with V and J assigned. These tables miss some clones; where compared with another copy, unresolved V genes account for less than half of the shortfall, and the remainder is unexplained. V and J calls and clone size are those listed in that table; D and trimming were worked out from the DNA. The sample table records some 49,000 clones; around 70% of these occur just once. Roughly 9.4% of the sample is held by the ten biggest clonotypes.

Concerning this clone: There is no known antigen for this receptor. Within one base of it there is no much larger clone, and no base qualities were kept.

The rearranged segments are TRBV4-2 and TRBJ1-2; TRBD1 is a possible D gene, resting on 5 matching bases. The sample consisted of CD4+ T cells from PBMCs cultured without peptide, taken before COVID-19 vaccination. The TCR originated in a human donor who had a prior SARS-CoV-2 infection. The CDR3 amino acid sequence is: CASSQVLYRTSDYGYTF. The DNA sequence reads TGTGCCAGCAGCCAAGTGTTGTATAGGACATCAGACTATGGCTACACCTTC.